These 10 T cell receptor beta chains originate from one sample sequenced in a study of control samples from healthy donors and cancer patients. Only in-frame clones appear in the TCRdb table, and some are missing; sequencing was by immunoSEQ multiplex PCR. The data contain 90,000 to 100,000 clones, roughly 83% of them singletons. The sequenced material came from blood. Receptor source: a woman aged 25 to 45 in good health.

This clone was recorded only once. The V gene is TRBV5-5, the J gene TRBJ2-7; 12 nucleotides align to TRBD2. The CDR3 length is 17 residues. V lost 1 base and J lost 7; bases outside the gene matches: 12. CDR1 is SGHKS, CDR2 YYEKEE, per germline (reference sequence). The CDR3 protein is CASSLTSGGWSGMEQYF. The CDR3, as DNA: TGTGCCAGCAGCTTGACTAGCGGGGGGTGGTCTGGAATGGAGCAGTACTTC.

The CDR3 DNA is TGTGCCAGCAGCTTAGCGGGGGGGGCCGGAAATGAGCAGTTCTTC. Its protein product is CASSLAGGAGNEQFF. The rearrangement uses TRBV7-2 and TRBJ2-1; perhaps TRBD2 as D (7 bases). Germline loops: CDR1 SGHTA, CDR2 FQGNSA. The ends were cut back, 0 bases at V and 7 bases at J, with 13 bases in the middle. This CDR3 is 15 amino acids long.

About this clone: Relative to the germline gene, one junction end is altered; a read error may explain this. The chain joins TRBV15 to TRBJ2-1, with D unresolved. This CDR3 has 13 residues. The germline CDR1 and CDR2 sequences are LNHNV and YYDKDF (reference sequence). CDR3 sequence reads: CATSRDMREELFF. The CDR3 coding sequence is TGTGCCACCAGCAGAGATATGAGAGAAGAGCTGTTCTTC.

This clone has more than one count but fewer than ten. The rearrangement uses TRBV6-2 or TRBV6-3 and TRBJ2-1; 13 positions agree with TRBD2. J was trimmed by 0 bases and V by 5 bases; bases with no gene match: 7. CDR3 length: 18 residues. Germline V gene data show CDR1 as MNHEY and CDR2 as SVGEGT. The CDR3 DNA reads TGTGCCAGCAGTGGACTAGCGGGGGTCTCAAGCTCCTACAATGAGCAGTTCTTC. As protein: CASSGLAGVSSSYNEQFF.

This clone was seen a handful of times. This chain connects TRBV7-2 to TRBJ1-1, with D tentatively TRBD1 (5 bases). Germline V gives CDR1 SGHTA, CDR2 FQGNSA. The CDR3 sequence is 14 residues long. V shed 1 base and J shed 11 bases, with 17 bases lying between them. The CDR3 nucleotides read TGTGCCAGCAGCTTAGGGGGCCCCAGTCGTGAGGCTTTCTTT. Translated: CASSLGGPSREAFF.

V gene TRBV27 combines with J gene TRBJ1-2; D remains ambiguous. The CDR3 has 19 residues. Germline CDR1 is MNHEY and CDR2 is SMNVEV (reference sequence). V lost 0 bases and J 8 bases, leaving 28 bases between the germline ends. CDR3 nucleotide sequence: TGTGCCAGCAGTTTATCCAAGTCAATGATCTACGACCAAGCGGGGGGCTACACCTTC. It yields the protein CASSLSKSMIYDQAGGYTF.

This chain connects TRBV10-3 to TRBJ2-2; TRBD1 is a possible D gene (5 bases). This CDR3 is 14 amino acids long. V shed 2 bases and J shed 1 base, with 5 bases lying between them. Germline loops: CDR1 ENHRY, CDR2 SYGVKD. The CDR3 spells CAISETGNTGELFF. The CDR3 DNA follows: TGTGCCATCAGTGAGACAGGGAACACCGGGGAGCTGTTTTTT.

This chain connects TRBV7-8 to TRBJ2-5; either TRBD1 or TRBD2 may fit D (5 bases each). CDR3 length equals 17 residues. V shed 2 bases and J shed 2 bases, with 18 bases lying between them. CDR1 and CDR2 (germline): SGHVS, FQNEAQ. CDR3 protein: CASSLFVSGTGQETQYF. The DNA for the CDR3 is TGTGCCAGCAGCTTATTTGTTAGTGGGACCGGGCAAGAGACCCAGTACTTC.

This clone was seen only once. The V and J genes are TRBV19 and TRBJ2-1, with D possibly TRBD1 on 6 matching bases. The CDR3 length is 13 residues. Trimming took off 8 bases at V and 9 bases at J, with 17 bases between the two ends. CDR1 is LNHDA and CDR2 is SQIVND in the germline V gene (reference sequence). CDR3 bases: TGTGCCAGTGTGGGGGCCCCCATCGGTGAGCAGTTCTTC. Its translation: CASVGAPIGEQFF.

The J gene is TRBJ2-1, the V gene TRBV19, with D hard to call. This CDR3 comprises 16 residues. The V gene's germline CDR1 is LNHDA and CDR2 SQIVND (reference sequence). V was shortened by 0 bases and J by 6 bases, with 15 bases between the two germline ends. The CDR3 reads CASSIEGFRARNEQFF. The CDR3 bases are TGTGCCAGTAGTATAGAAGGTTTTCGGGCTCGCAATGAGCAGTTCTTC.